The text below deals with one T cell receptor beta chain. Antigen: not known. The CDR3 consists of 14 residues. Trimming took 0 bases from V and 4 from J, leaving 9 bases between them. Germline values: CDR1 MNHEY, CDR2 SVGAGI. The sample belongs to a study of T cells after yellow fever vaccination. Notes on the study in general: After the booster, approximately 96% of CD4 and approximately 87% of CD8 primary-response clones were re-detected. Contamination of FACS-sorted repertoires by abundant clonotypes from the bulk population could occur. When the response was secondary, it was weaker but reached its peak faster, day 5 versus 15. Only a minor proportion of clonotypes was detected across both CD4 and CD8 compartments.

TCRdb ran MiXCR on the 5' RACE reads and lists one entry per CDR3 protein. The sample includes about 350,000 distinct CDR3 sequences, less than 9.5% of them seen just once. The TCR was taken from a man aged 18 to 30 who received the YFV17D yellow fever vaccine. Sequenced here: PBMCs, sampled about 41 days after the first yellow fever vaccination. The chain couples TRBV6-5 to TRBJ1-2; D gene ambiguous. The CDR3 here is CASSYSQPFYGYTF. The DNA of the CDR3 is TGTGCCAGCAGTTACTCGCAGCCCTTCTATGGCTACACCTTC.